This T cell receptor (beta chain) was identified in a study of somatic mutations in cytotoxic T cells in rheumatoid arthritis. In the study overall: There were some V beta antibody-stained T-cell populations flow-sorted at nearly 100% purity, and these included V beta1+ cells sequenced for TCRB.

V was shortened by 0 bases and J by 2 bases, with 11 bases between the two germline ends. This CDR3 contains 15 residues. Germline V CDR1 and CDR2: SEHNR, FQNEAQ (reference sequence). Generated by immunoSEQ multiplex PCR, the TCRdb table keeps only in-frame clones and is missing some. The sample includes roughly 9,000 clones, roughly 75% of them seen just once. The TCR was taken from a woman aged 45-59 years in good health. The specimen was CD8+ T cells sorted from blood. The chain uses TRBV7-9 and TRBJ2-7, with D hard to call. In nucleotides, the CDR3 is TGTGCCAGCAGCTTAGCGGATGACACCGCCTACGAGCAGTACTTC. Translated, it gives CASSLADDTAYEQYF.